This TCR beta chain was sequenced in a study of cytomegalovirus exposure and HLA in healthy donors. In the study overall: A prior analysis found 117 million unique TCR beta sequences from some 190 million T cells.

The PCR made use of 60 Vbeta and 13 Jbeta primers. Assay: immunoSEQ multiplex PCR; the TCRdb copy retains only in-frame clones and omits some. The data hold roughly 100,000 clones, with 13% to 15% observed a single time. Study-level findings and limits: For cytomegalovirus status, the classifier reportedly gave diagnoses with high specificity and sensitivity. For most subjects, TCR beta sequences were reported to predict HLA-A and HLA-B alleles with accuracy.

Trimming pared 0 bases from V and 5 bases from J, leaving 13 bases between. The germline gives CDR1 MGHRA, CDR2 YSYEKL. This CDR3 has 15 amino acids. This clone occurred a few times. Its specificity is not known. The genes are TRBV4-1 and TRBJ1-1, with a possible D match to TRBD1 (5 bases). This receptor was taken from a female donor in good health and CMV-seronegative. What was sequenced was PBMCs. CDR3 in DNA: TGCGCCAGCAGCCAAGACGGCGGGGGTGGGACTGAAGCTTTCTTT. It yields the protein CASSQDGGGGTEAFF.